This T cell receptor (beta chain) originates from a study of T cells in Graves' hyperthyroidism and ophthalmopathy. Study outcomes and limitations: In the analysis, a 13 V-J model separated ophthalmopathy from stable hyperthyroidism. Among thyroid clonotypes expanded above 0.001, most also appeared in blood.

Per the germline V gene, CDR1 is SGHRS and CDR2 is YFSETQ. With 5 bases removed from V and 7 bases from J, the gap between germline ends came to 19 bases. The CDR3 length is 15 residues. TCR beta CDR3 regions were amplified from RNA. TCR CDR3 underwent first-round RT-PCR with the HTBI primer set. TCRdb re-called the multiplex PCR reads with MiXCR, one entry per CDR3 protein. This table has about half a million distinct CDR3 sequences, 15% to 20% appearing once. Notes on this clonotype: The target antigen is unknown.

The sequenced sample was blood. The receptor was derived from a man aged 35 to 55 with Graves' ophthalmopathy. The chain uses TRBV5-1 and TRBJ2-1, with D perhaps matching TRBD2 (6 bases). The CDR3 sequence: CASRQSGVRGNEQFF. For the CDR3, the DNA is TGCGCCAGCAGGCAAAGTGGGGTCCGGGGGAATGAGCAGTTCTTC.